This T cell receptor (beta chain) was identified in a study of CD8+CD57+ T cells in acquired aplastic anemia. On the study more broadly: On average, sorted CD4+ and CD8+ cells gave roughly 2.9 ug of DNA. For CD4+ cells, healthy donors had an average of roughly 11 million reads.

Genomic DNA constituted the template upon which TCR beta VDJ and CDR3 profiling was performed. TCRdb re-called the reads through MiXCR, storing one row per CDR3 protein. The sample lists around 180,000 distinct CDR3 sequences, about 60% occurring once. This clonotype was seen only once. Its antigen is undetermined. Regarding the study as a whole: Simpson's diversity of CD8+ cells was not significantly different in patients compared with controls. Sharing between patients and controls was observed for around 30 CD8+ CDR3 sequences.

This CDR3 region has 14 residues. CDR1 is LNHDA, CDR2 SQIVND, per germline (reference sequence). Losses at the gene ends were 7 bases for V and 3 bases for J; bases not matched to a gene: 5. Sequenced: sorted CD4+, CD8+, or CD8+CD57+ T cells (not recorded which) from PBMCs. The rearrangement links TRBV19 to TRBJ2-3, with 9 bases fitting TRBD2. This receptor was taken from a human donor in good health. CDR3 amino acids: CASTAGGETDTQYF. For the CDR3, the DNA is TGTGCCAGTACCGCGGGGGGGGAGACAGATACGCAGTATTTT. Together with reference TRBV19 and TRBJ2-3, the CDR3 gives the full variable domain: DGGITQSPKYLFRKEGQNVTLSCEQNLNHDAMYWYRQDPGQGLRLIYYSQIVNDFQKGDIAEGYSVSREKKESFPLTVTSAQKNPTAFYLCASTAGGETDTQYFGPGTRLTVL.